This is a list of T cell receptor beta chains from one sample in a study of CD8 T cells in Susac syndrome. One entry per CDR3 protein, called by TCRdb with MiXCR from the immunoSEQ multiplex PCR reads. The repertoire consists of some 200,000 distinct CDR3 sequences, with more than 90% occurring once and the leading ten covering 0.098%. Sequencing input: CD4+ T cells from PBMCs. Every receptor here comes from a human donor with Susac syndrome. Each CDR3 is given with its conserved first and last residue. A D gene is named only where the DNA matches it firmly. Rows may omit the clone size; those that give it use once, few, many or a size class.

CDR3 length,clone size,J gene,V gene,D gene,CDR3 DNA,CDR3 protein
18,.,TRBJ2-1,TRBV30,.,TGTGCCTGGAGTGTAAGGGGGGGGACAAGTGGGGTTCTAGCTGAGCAGTTCTTC,CAWSVRGGTSGVLAEQFF
15,.,TRBJ2-5,TRBV3-1,.,TGTGCCAGCAGCCAAGTTGGGACCCCTCGGGAGACCCAGTACTTC,CASSQVGTPRETQYF
12,.,TRBJ1-2,TRBV12-3/TRBV12-4,.,TGTGCCAGCAGTTCGAAGAGCTATGGCTACACCTTC,CASSSKSYGYTF
13,.,TRBJ2-1,TRBV6-2/TRBV6-3,.,TGTGCCAGCAGTGGGGGGGCCAACAATGAGCAGTTCTTC,CASSGGANNEQFF
14,.,TRBJ2-3,TRBV20-1,TRBD1,TGCAGTGCCCCGCAGGGGGCTGGCACAGATACGCAGTATTTT,CSAPQGAGTDTQYF
17,.,TRBJ2-5,TRBV11-2,TRBD2,TGTGCCAGCAGCTTACTGTGGACTAGCGGGGGGCCCTCAGACCAGTACTTC,CASSLLWTSGGPSDQYF
12,.,TRBJ2-1,TRBV20-1,.,TGCAGTGCTAGAGTTTTAGTGAATGAGCAGTTCTTC,CSARVLVNEQFF
14,.,TRBJ1-1,TRBV29-1,.,TGCAGCGTAGTACCGGGAGTGGAGAACACTGAAGCTTTCTTT,CSVVPGVENTEAFF
14,once,TRBJ1-1,TRBV10-3,.,TGTGCCATCAGTGATAGGGGTAGGAACACTGAAGCTTTCTTT,CAISDRGRNTEAFF
14,.,TRBJ1-1,TRBV27,TRBD1,TGTGCCAGCAGTCTGGGACAGCCTAACACTGAAGCTTTCTTT,CASSLGQPNTEAFF
14,once,TRBJ1-2,TRBV9,.,TGTGCCAGCAGCGGGGGACCGGCGAACTATGGCTACACCTTC,CASSGGPANYGYTF
12,.,TRBJ2-3,TRBV19,.,TGTGCCAGTAGCGGGGTAGCAGATACGCAGTATTTT,CASSGVADTQYF
14,.,TRBJ2-7,TRBV12-3/TRBV12-4,.,TGTGCCAGCACTCGACCGGGACGGACTTACGAGCAGTACTTC,CASTRPGRTYEQYF
14,once,TRBJ2-5,TRBV5-1,TRBD1,TGCGCCAGCAGCTCGGGACAGCTTCAAGAGACCCAGTACTTC,CASSSGQLQETQYF
16,.,TRBJ1-6,TRBV12-3/TRBV12-4,.,TGTGCCAGCAGCCTAGGGGGAACAGGGATCTGGTCACCCCTCCACTTT,CASSLGGTGIWSPLHF
15,.,TRBJ2-5,TRBV12-3/TRBV12-4,TRBD2,TGTGCCAGCAGTTTCCAGCGGGGGATCCAAGAGACCCAGTACTTC,CASSFQRGIQETQYF
15,.,TRBJ2-1,TRBV3-1,TRBD1,TGTGCCAGCAGCCTATGGACAGGAAACGGTAATGAGCAGTTCTTC,CASSLWTGNGNEQFF
17,.,TRBJ2-1,TRBV9,.,TGTGCCAGCAGCGTAGGAGGGGGGGACAGCACCTACAATGAGCAGTTCTTC,CASSVGGGDSTYNEQFF
15,.,TRBJ1-6,TRBV12-3/TRBV12-4,.,TGTGCCAGCAGTTTATTCAAGGGGCGTGATTCACCCCTCCACTTT,CASSLFKGRDSPLHF
16,once,TRBJ2-7,TRBV9,TRBD2,TGTGCCAGCAGCGTAGCTAGCGGTTCCCTCTTGAACGAGCAGTACTTC,CASSVASGSLLNEQYF
14,.,TRBJ1-2,TRBV12-3/TRBV12-4,.,TGTGCCAGCAGTGGAGGGACACGAGTCTTCGGCTACACCTTC,CASSGGTRVFGYTF
13,.,TRBJ2-7,TRBV19,.,TGTGCCAGTAGTTTTGGGGAGTTCTACGAGCAGTACTTC,CASSFGEFYEQYF
15,.,TRBJ1-6,TRBV30,TRBD1,TGTGCCTGGTTATCCCAACAGGGGCTAAATTCACCCCTCCACTTT,CAWLSQQGLNSPLHF
15,.,TRBJ1-2,TRBV7-9,TRBD1,TGTGCCAGCAGCTTGGGACAGGGGATTAGGTATGGCTACACCTTC,CASSLGQGIRYGYTF
17,.,TRBJ2-6,TRBV29-1,TRBD1,TGCAGCGTCGTTAAGGACAGGGGGCCCTCTGGGGCCAACGTCCTGACTTTC,CSVVKDRGPSGANVLTF
13,.,TRBJ2-7,TRBV7-9,.,TGTGCCAGCAGCAAAATGTTCAGTGACGAGCAGTACTTC,CASSKMFSDEQYF
13,once,TRBJ1-5,TRBV7-3,.,TGTGCCAGCAGCTTAGCGGTTCATCAGCCCCAGCATTTT,CASSLAVHQPQHF
14,.,TRBJ2-3,TRBV27,TRBD2,TGTGCCAGCAGTGAAGCGGGGGGGCTAGATACGCAGTATTTT,CASSEAGGLDTQYF
15,once,TRBJ1-4,TRBV5-8,.,TGTGCCAGCAGCTTCCCCGGGGGTGCTAATGAAAAACTGTTTTTT,CASSFPGGANEKLFF
13,.,TRBJ1-1,TRBV29-1,.,TGCAGCGGACACAGGGAGATGAACACTGAAGCTTTCTTT,CSGHREMNTEAFF
17,once,TRBJ2-3,TRBV6-5,TRBD2,TGTGCCAGCAGTTACCACAACCTAGCGGGGGGTTCAGATACGCAGTATTTT,CASSYHNLAGGSDTQYF
15,.,TRBJ2-6,TRBV28,.,TGTGCCAGCAGTGAAACAGGGCTTGGGGCCAACGTCCTGACTTTC,CASSETGLGANVLTF
15,.,TRBJ1-2,TRBV5-6,.,TGTGCCAGCAGCGAATCCGGGGTTCTCTCCTGGGGCTACACCTTC,CASSESGVLSWGYTF
17,.,TRBJ2-7,TRBV6-5,TRBD2,TGTGCCAGCAGTTACTCCGAATTAGCGGGTTTCCCCTACGAGCAGTACTTC,CASSYSELAGFPYEQYF
10,.,TRBJ1-1,TRBV30,.,TGTGCCTGGAGTGAGGACGCAGCTTTCTTT,CAWSEDAAFF
14,.,TRBJ1-3,TRBV30,.,TGTGCCTGGAGCTTAACTTCCTCTGGAAACACCATATATTTT,CAWSLTSSGNTIYF
16,.,TRBJ2-3,TRBV6-1,TRBD2,TGTGCCAGCAGTCCCCTTAGCGGGGGGGCCCGGGATACGCAGTATTTT,CASSPLSGGARDTQYF
15,.,TRBJ1-2,TRBV7-2,.,TGTGCCAGCAGCTTAGGGTCCCCCCACTACTATGGCTACACCTTC,CASSLGSPHYYGYTF